The entry below describes one T cell receptor beta chain. This clonotype was seen only once. No cognate antigen has been identified for it. Base quality data are lacking; no much larger clone is found one base away. One read alone is a weak basis. These data are taken from a study of CD8+CD57+ T cells in acquired aplastic anemia (dated by TCRdb to the late 2010s). With respect to the entire study: On average, sorted CD4+ and CD8+ cells yielded around 3.5 ug of extracted DNA, with a range of 0.2 to 27.4 ug. CD8+CD57+ expansion was defined as frequency above the mean frequency observed in healthy subjects.

Flow cytometry had shown CD8+CD57+ cell expansion in the patients selected for sequencing. Every patient had a diagnosis of severe acquired aplastic anemia based on International Study of Aplastic Anemia and Agranulocytosis and Camitta criteria. No therapy had been received by the patients at the time of blood sampling. In this study, sorted CD4+ and CD8+ T cells from the blood of healthy subjects and of severe aplastic anemia patients had their TCR repertoires deep-sequenced. In the USA, patient enrollment took place under clinicaltrials.gov protocols 00001620, 01623167, 00001397, 00071045, 00081523 and 00961064. Ficoll-Paque density gradient centrifugation was used to isolate peripheral blood mononuclear cells. Before DNA was extracted, CD4+ and CD8+ T cells were sorted using either FACS or magnetic beads. Genomic DNA was used as template for profiling of TCR beta VDJ combinations and CDR3 sequences. TCR repertoire sequencing was run on an Illumina HiSeq 2000. Per the original workflow: TRBV/TRBJ rearrangement plots, CDR3 size and DJ length profiles, and Simpson's diversity index were used to evaluate the repertoires. The most abundant DNA sequence in the deep sequencing data was defined as the immunodominant clone. CDR3 amino acid sequences were screened for sharing across subjects and compared with published repertoires and the VDJdb database. Clones were called with MiXCR by TCRdb after fastp trimmed the public reads at Q25, and only in-frame beta chains were retained. Merged by CDR3 protein, the rows form single entries marked with the most common genes and DNA. Clone size and V and J calls follow TCRdb, not the original study. The sample table contains approximately 57,000 distinct CDR3 sequences; only one count was recorded for approximately 52% of them. The ten largest make up roughly 16% of the sample.

What the research found in general, with its limitations: Although around 30 CD8+ CDR3 sequences were shared by patients and controls, these sequences appeared highly expressed in patients and within the immunodominant clones of patients. Patients and healthy controls showed no significant difference in CD8+ Simpson's diversity (P=0.060).

From its cysteine to its phenylalanine, the CDR3 spans 14 amino acids. The sequence is cut down to CDR3 DNA, 42 bases in frame from base 1. The junction carries 11 bases between V and J, which are trimmed by 6 bases and 0 bases respectively. The germline V gene (reference sequence) supplies CDR1 LNHDA and CDR2 SQIVND. The V and J genes are TRBV19 and TRBJ1-2; there is no confident call for the D gene. The sequenced sample was sorted CD4+, CD8+, or CD8+CD57+ T cells (not recorded which) from PBMCs. The receptor's source is a human donor with aplastic anemia. The CDR3 protein: CASSLQAPNYGYTF. The DNA sequence is TGTGCCAGTAGCCTCCAAGCCCCTAACTATGGCTACACCTTC.